This T cell receptor beta chain was sequenced in a study of blood T cell repertoires in COVID-19. About the research overall: COVID-19 samples collected from the United States, Italy and Spain covered acute and convalescent phases.

The sample holds a few counts of this clone. TCRdb's copy holds only in-frame clones and misses some; the assay was immunoSEQ multiplex PCR. Altogether fewer than 65,000 clones are present, around 85% being singletons, with the ten largest covering around 20%. CDR3 length: 16 residues. Germline V gene sequence: CDR1 SGHNT, CDR2 YENEEA. V shed 3 bases and J shed 0 bases, with 11 bases lying between them. The chain carries TRBV11-3 and TRBJ2-2; D possibly corresponds to TRBD2 (7 bases). The receptor's source is a human donor in a cohort sampled during active COVID-19. Sequenced input: peripheral blood. The CDR3 is CASSFGGATNTGELFF. DNA for the CDR3: TGTGCCAGCAGCTTTGGGGGGGCAACGAACACCGGGGAGCTGTTTTTT.